These T cell receptor beta chains were read from a single sample in a study of prognosis after radiotherapy for stage I lung cancer. Using its own MiXCR run on the multiplex PCR reads, TCRdb lists one record per CDR3 protein. The sample comprises around 26,000 distinct CDR3 sequences, around 30% of which are singletons, and around 32% rests with the top ten. The starting material was PBMCs, obtained before or after stereotactic body radiation therapy (not recorded which). The origin of the receptors is a donor aged 50 or older with non-small cell lung cancer. Each CDR3 is given with its conserved first and last residue. A D gene is named only where the DNA matches it firmly. Clone size is stated in some rows and not others, as once, few, many or a class when expanded.

d_gene	j_gene	v_gene	abundance	len	CDR3aa	CDR3nt
-	TRBJ2-7	TRBV6-1	many	14	CASRALAENYEQYF	TGTGCCAGCAGGGCTTTAGCGGAGAACTACGAGCAGTACTTC
-	TRBJ2-1	TRBV5-1	-	13	CASSLEVYNEQFF	TGCGCCAGCAGCTTGGAGGTTTACAATGAGCAGTTCTTC
TRBD2	TRBJ2-1	TRBV28	many	16	CASSLLGGSSYNEQFF	TGTGCCAGCAGTTTATTAGGCGGGAGCTCCTACAATGAGCAGTTCTTC
-	TRBJ2-7	TRBV27	-	14	CAIGGRQKIYEQYF	TGTGCCATCGGAGGCCGACAGAAAATCTACGAGCAGTACTTC
-	TRBJ2-1	TRBV9	many	16	CASSGEDDSSYNEQFF	TGTGCCAGCAGCGGCGAAGACGATTCATCCTACAATGAGCAGTTCTTC
-	TRBJ2-5	TRBV2	many	12	CASSEEGETQYF	TGTGCCAGCAGTGAAGAGGGGGAGACCCAGTACTTC
-	TRBJ2-3	TRBV6-5	many	15	CASSYSYQSTDTQYF	TGTGCCAGCAGTTACTCGTATCAGAGCACAGATACGCAGTATTTT
-	TRBJ2-2	TRBV29-1	-	14	CNAEGHSNTGELFF	TGCAACGCCGAGGGACACAGCAACACCGGGGAGCTGTTTTTT
TRBD2	TRBJ2-7	TRBV5-1	many	17	CASRYYMSGRVSYEQYF	TGCGCCAGCAGATATTATATGAGCGGGAGGGTTTCCTACGAGCAGTACTTC
TRBD1	TRBJ2-3	TRBV27	-	18	CASSLSWGQSIWTDTQYF	TGTGCCAGCAGTCTTAGCTGGGGACAGAGCATCTGGACAGATACGCAGTATTTT
TRBD2	TRBJ2-3	TRBV6-2/TRBV6-3	-	14	CASSSLARADTQYF	TGTGCCAGCAGTTCACTAGCGAGGGCAGATACGCAGTATTTT
-	TRBJ2-1	TRBV11-2	many	18	CASSLGSQGRDSYNEQFF	TGTGCCAGCAGCTTAGGAAGTCAGGGGAGGGACTCCTACAATGAGCAGTTCTTC
-	TRBJ2-5	TRBV5-4	-	13	CASSFSYQETQYF	TGTGCCAGCAGCTTCTCGTACCAAGAGACCCAGTACTTC
TRBD1	TRBJ1-2	TRBV24-1	-	14	CANSDSGTGVGYTF	TGTGCCAACAGTGATTCGGGGACAGGGGTCGGCTACACCTTC
TRBD2	TRBJ2-5	TRBV5-4	few	14	CASSLSSGQETQYF	TGTGCCAGCAGCTTGTCTAGCGGACAAGAGACCCAGTACTTC
-	TRBJ1-5	TRBV28	many	13	CASADNINQPQHF	TGTGCCAGCGCGGACAACATCAATCAGCCCCAGCATTTT
-	TRBJ1-1	TRBV6-1	many	16	CASSEAAGLRNTEAFF	TGTGCCAGCAGTGAAGCGGCAGGACTTAGGAACACTGAAGCTTTCTTT
TRBD2	TRBJ2-1	TRBV3-1	-	18	CASSQDRVSGSFHNERFF	TGTGCCAGCAGCCAAGATAGGGTTAGCGGGAGTTTTCACAATGAGCGGTTCTTC
-	TRBJ1-4	TRBV30	many	12	CASGGTNEKLFF	TGTGCCTCGGGGGGCACTAATGAAAAACTGTTTTTT
-	TRBJ1-2	TRBV5-1	once	14	CASSSYGGRNGYTF	TGCGCCAGCAGCTCGTATGGTGGTCGGAATGGCTACACCTTC